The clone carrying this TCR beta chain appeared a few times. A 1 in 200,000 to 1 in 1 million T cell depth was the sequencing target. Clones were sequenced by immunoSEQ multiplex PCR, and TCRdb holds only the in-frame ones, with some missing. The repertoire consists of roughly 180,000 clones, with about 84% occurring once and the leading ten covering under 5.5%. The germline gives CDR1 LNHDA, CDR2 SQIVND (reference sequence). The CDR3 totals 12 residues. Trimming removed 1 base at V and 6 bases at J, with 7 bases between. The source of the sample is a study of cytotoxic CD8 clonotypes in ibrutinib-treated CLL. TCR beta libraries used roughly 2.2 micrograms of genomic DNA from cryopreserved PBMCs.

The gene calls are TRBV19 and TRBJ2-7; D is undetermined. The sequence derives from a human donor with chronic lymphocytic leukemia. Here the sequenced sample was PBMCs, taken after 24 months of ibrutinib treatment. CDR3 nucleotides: TGTGCCAGTAGTATAGGGTGGGGCGAGCAGTACTTC. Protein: CASSIGWGEQYF. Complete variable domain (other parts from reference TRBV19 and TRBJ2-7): DGGITQSPKYLFRKEGQNVTLSCEQNLNHDAMYWYRQDPGQGLRLIYYSQIVNDFQKGDIAEGYSVSREKKESFPLTVTSAQKNPTAFYLCASSIGWGEQYFGPGTRLTVT.